These T cell receptor beta chains were read from a single sample in a study of shared clonotypes between healthy human individuals. The table came from immunoSEQ multiplex PCR; TCRdb's copy has only in-frame clones and leaves some out. Of around 1.9 million clones listed, under 95% are singletons. The sequenced sample was naive CD8+ T cells from PBMCs. These receptor sequences come from a young man in good health. Some clones in this sample may be carry-over from other donors' samples. Each CDR3 is given with its conserved first and last residue. The D gene is left open where the match is weak. For some rows the clone size is stated as once, few or many, or as a class when expanded; others skip it.

NA	NA	TRBV14	TRBJ2-7	TGTGCCAGCAGCCAAGGCCTAGGGGGCTACGAGCAGTACTTC	CASSQGLGGYEQYF
NA	NA	TRBV27	TRBJ2-7	TGTGCCAGCAGTTATAACGGGAGAGTGGACGAGCAGTACTTC	CASSYNGRVDEQYF
NA	NA	TRBV5-1	TRBJ1-1	TGCGCCAGCAGCCATATAACAGAGAACACTGAAGCTTTCTTT	CASSHITENTEAFF
NA	TRBD1	TRBV7-6	TRBJ1-1	TGTGCCAGCAGCCCGACAGGGGGCTTTCTGGATGAAGCTTTCTTT	CASSPTGGFLDEAFF
NA	NA	TRBV11-2	TRBJ2-1	TGTGCCAGCAGCTGGAGCGCCTCCTACAATGAGCAGTTCTTC	CASSWSASYNEQFF
NA	NA	TRBV4-2	TRBJ2-5	TGTGCCAGCAGCGGGGCAGACTTACCGCAAGAGACCCAGTACTTC	CASSGADLPQETQYF
once	NA	TRBV27	TRBJ2-7	TGTGCCAGCAGGACAGGTAGCTACGAGCAGTACTTC	CASRTGSYEQYF
once	NA	TRBV4-2	TRBJ2-2	TGTGCCAGCAGCCCGGATATTCGGGAGCTGTTTTTT	CASSPDIRELFF
NA	NA	TRBV19	TRBJ1-1	TGTGCCAGTAGTATCCACGCGGGGTTAGGAGCTTTCTTT	CASSIHAGLGAFF
NA	NA	TRBV28	TRBJ2-3	TGTGCCAGCAGTTTATCTATCGCAGATACGCAGTATTTT	CASSLSIADTQYF
NA	TRBD1	TRBV19	TRBJ2-2	TGTGCCAGTAGTGCCGGGACAGCGGTTACCGGGGAGCTGTTTTTT	CASSAGTAVTGELFF
NA	NA	TRBV6-7	TRBJ1-5	TGTGCCAGCAGTTACGGAGAAGTTCCGCATCAGCCCCAGCATTTT	CASSYGEVPHQPQHF
NA	NA	TRBV9	TRBJ2-3	TGTGCCAGCAGCGTACTGTTGGGTGAACCTCAGTATTTT	CASSVLLGEPQYF
NA	NA	TRBV5-6	TRBJ2-2	TGTGCCAGCAGCTTCAAGCCCGGGGAGCTGTTTTTT	CASSFKPGELFF
once	NA	TRBV21-1	TRBJ2-7	TGTGCCAGCAGCAGTCAGGGGTTTCGGTACGAGCAGTACTTC	CASSSQGFRYEQYF
NA	NA	TRBV7-9	TRBJ2-3	TGTGCCAGCAGCGCTGGGATGTCAGATACGCAGTATTTT	CASSAGMSDTQYF
NA	NA	TRBV28	TRBJ2-7	TGTGCCAGCAGCGGTAGACGGGACTCCTACGAGCAGTACTTC	CASSGRRDSYEQYF
NA	NA	TRBV5-5	TRBJ2-1	TGTGCCAGCAGCTTGGATGGCGGTTCCTACAATGAGCAGTTCTTC	CASSLDGGSYNEQFF
NA	NA	TRBV19	TRBJ2-5	TGTGCCAGTAGTATAGATCTTTGGCTAGAAGAGACCCAGTACTTC	CASSIDLWLEETQYF
NA	NA	TRBV5-1	TRBJ2-5	TGCGCCAGCAGCTTGGTTTGGAGAGGGTACCAAGAGACCCAGTACTTC	CASSLVWRGYQETQYF
few	NA	TRBV19	TRBJ1-1	TGTGCCAGTAGTATAAGACGAGGTGGCTCTGAAGCTTTCTTT	CASSIRRGGSEAFF
NA	NA	TRBV7-9	TRBJ2-1	TGTGCCAGCAGCCTACCAGGGGACCCTCAACTCAATGAGCAGTTCTTC	CASSLPGDPQLNEQFF
NA	TRBD1	TRBV6-1	TRBJ2-7	TGTGCCAGCAGTGAAGCCCCTGTGGCAGGGGGCGGCTACGAGCAGTACTTC	CASSEAPVAGGGYEQYF